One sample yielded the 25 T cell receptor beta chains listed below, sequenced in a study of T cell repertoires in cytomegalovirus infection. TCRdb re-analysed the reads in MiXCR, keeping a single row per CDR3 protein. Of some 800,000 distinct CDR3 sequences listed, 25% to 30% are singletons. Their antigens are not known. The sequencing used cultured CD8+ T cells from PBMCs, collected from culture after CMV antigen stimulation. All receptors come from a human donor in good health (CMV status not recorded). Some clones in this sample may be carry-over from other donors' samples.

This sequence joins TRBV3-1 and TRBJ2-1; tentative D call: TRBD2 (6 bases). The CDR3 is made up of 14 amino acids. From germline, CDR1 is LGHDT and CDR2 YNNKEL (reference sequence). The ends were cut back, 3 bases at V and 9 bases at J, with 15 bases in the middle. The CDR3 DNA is TGTGCCAGCAGCCATATGGGACTTGGACGTGAGCAGTTCTTC. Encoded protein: CASSHMGLGREQFF.

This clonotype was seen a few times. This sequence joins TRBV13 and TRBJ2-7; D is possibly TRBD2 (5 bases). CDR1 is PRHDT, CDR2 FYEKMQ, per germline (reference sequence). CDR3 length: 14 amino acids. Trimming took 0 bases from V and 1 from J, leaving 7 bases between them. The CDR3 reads CASSLGGNSYEQYV. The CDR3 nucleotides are TGTGCCAGCAGCTTAGGCGGGAATTCCTACGAGCAGTACGTC.

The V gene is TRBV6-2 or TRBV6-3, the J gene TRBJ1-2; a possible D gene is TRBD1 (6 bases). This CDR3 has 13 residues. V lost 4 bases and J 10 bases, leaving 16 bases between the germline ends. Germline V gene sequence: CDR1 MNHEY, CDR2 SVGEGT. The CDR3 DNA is TGTGCCAGCAGTTTCGGACAGAAACCCGACTACACCTTC. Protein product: CASSFGQKPDYTF.

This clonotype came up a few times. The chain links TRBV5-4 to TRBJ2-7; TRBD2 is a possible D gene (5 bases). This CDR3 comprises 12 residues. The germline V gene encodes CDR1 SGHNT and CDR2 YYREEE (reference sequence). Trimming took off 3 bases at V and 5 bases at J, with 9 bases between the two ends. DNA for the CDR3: TGTGCCAGCAGCTACGACGGGGACGAGCAGTACGTC. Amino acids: CASSYDGDEQYV.

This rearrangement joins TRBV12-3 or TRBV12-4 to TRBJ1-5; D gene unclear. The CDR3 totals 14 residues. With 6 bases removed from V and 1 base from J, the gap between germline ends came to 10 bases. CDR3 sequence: CASRRGSSNQPQHF. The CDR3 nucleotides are TGTGCCAGCAGACGAGGTTCCAGCAATCAGCCCCAGCATTTT.

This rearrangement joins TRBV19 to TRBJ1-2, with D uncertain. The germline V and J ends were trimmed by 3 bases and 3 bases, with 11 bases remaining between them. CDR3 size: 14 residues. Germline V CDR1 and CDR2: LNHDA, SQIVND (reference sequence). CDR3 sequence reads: CASSIGSRDYGYTF. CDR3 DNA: TGTGCCAGTAGTATTGGCTCCAGAGACTATGGCTACACCTTC.

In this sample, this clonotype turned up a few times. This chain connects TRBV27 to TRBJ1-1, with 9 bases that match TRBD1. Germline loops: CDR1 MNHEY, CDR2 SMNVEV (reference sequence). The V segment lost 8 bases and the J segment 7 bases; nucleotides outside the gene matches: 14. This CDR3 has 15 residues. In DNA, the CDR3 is TGTGCCAGCTCTTTCCCAGGGACAGGGACAGGTGAAGCTTTCTTT. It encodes CASSFPGTGTGEAFF.

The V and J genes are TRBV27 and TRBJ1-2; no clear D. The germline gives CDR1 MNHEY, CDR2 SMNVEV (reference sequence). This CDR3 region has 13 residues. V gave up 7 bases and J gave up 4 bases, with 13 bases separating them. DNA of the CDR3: TGTGCCAGCACCGGGAACCCTTTCTATGGCTACACCTTC. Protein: CASTGNPFYGYTF.

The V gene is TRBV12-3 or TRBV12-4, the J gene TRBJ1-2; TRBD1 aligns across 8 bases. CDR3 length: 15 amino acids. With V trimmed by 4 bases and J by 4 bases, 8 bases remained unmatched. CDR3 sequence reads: CASSSGQGRVYGYTF. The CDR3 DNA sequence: TGTGCCAGCAGTTCCGGACAGGGTCGCGTCTATGGCTACACCTTC.

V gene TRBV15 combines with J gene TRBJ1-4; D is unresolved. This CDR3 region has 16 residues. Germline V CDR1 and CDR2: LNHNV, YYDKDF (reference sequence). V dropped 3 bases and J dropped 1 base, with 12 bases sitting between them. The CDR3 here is CATSRVTGRTNEKLFF. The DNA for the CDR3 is TGTGCCACCAGCAGGGTTACCGGGAGAACTAATGAAAAACTGTTTTTT.

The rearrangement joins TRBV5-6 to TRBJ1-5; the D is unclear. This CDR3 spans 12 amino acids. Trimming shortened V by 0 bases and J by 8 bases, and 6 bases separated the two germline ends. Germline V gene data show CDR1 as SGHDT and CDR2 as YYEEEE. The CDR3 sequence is CASSLGVEPQHF. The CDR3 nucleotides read TGTGCCAGCAGCTTGGGTGTGGAGCCCCAGCATTTT.

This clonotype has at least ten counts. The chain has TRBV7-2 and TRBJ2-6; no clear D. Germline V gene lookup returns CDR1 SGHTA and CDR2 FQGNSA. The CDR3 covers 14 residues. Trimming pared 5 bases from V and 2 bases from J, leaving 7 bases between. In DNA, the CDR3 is TGTGCCAGCAGCCCGCTGGCTGGGGCCAACGTCCTGACTTTC. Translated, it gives CASSPLAGANVLTF.

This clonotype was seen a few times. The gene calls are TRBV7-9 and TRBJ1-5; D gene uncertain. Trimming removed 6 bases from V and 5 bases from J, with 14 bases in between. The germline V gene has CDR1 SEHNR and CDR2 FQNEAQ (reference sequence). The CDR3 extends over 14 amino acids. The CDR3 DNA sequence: TGTGCCAGCAGGCCTGCGGACGGTGATCAGCCCCAGCATTTT. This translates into CASRPADGDQPQHF. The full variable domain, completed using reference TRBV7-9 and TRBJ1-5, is DTGVSQNPRHKITKRGQNVTFRCDPISEHNRLYWYRQTLGQGPEFLTYFQNEAQLEKSRLLSDRFSAERPKGSFSTLEIQRTEQGDSAMYLCASRPADGDQPQHFGDGTRLSIL.

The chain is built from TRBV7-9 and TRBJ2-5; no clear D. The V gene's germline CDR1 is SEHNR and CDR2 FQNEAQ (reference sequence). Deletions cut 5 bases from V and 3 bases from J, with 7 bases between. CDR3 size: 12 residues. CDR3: CASSPAKETQYF. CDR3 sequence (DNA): TGTGCCAGCAGCCCCGCTAAAGAGACCCAGTACTTC.

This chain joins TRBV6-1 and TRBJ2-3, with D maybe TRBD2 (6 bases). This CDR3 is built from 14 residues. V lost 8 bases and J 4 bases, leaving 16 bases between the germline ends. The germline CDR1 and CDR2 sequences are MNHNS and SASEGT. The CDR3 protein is CASGPTAGSDTQYF. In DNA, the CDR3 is TGTGCCAGCGGACCCACCGCGGGGTCAGATACGCAGTATTTT.

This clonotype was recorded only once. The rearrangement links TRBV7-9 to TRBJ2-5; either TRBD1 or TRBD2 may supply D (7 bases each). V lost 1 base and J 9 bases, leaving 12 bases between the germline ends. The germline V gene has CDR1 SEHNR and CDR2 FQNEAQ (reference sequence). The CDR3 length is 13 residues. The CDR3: CASSLGQGGSQYF. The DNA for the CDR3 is TGTGCCAGCAGCTTAGGACAGGGAGGGTCCCAGTACTTC. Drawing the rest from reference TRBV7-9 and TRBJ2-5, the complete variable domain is DTGVSQNPRHKITKRGQNVTFRCDPISEHNRLYWYRQTLGQGPEFLTYFQNEAQLEKSRLLSDRFSAERPKGSFSTLEIQRTEQGDSAMYLCASSLGQGGSQYFGPGTRLLVL.

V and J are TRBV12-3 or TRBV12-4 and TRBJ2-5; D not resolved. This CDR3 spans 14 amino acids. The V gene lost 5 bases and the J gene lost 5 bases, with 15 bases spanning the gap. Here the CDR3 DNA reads TGTGCCAGCAGTACCCGACGGTTAAGGGAGACCCAGTACTTC. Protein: CASSTRRLRETQYF.

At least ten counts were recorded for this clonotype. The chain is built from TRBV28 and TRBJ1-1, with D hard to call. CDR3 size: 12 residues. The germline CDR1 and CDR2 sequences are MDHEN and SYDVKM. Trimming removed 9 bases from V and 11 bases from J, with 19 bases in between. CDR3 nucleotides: TGTGCCAGTTCGGATGACTCCTTGAGGGCTTTCTTT. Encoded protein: CASSDDSLRAFF.

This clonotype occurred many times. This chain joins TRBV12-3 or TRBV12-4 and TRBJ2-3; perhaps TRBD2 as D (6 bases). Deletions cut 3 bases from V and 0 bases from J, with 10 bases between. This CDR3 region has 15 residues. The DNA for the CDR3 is TGTGCCAGCAGTTTTGAGCGGGTCAGCACAGATACGCAGTATTTT. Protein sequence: CASSFERVSTDTQYF.

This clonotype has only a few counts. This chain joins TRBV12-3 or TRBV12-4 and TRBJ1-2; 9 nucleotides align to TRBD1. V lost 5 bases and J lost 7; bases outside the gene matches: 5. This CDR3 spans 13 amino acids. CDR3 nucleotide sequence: TGTGCCAGCAGTCCCGGGACAGGGATTGGCTACACCTTC. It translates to CASSPGTGIGYTF.

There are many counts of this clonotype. For the CDR3, the DNA is TGTGCCAGTTCTCCTGGGACTAGGGCCACCGGGGAGCTGTTTTTT. Its translation is CASSPGTRATGELFF. The V and J genes are TRBV12-3 or TRBV12-4 and TRBJ2-2; TRBD2 aligns across 8 bases. The CDR3 loop spans 15 amino acids. The V gene end was trimmed by 9 bases and the J gene end by 4 bases; junction bases not matched to a gene: 10.

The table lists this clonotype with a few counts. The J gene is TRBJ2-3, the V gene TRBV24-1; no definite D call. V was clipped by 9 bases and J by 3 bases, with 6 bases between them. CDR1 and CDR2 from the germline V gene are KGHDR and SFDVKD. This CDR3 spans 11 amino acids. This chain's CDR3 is CATSGTDTQYF. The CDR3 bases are TGTGCCACCTCCGGGACAGATACGCAGTATTTT.

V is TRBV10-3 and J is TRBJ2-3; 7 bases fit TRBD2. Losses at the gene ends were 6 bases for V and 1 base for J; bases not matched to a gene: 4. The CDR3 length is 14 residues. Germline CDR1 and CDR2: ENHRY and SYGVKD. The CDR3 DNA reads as TGTGCCATCAGAATTACTAGCGGCACAGATACGCAGTATTTT. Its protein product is CAIRITSGTDTQYF.

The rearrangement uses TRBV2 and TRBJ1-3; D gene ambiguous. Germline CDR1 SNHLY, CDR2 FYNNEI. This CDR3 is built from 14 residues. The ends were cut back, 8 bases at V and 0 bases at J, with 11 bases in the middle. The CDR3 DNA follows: TGTGCCAGCCTTACAGTTGGCTCTGGAAACACCATATATTTT. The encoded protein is CASLTVGSGNTIYF.

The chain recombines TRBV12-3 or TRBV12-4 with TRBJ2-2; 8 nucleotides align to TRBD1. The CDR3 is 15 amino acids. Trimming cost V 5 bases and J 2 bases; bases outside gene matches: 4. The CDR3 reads CASSPDRDNTGELFF. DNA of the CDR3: TGTGCCAGCAGTCCGGACAGGGATAACACCGGGGAGCTGTTTTTT.